Each of the 6 T cell receptor beta chains below was sequenced from the same sample in a study of cytomegalovirus exposure and HLA in healthy donors. Data came from immunoSEQ multiplex PCR; TCRdb stores just in-frame clones and leaves some out. The sample consists of about 130,000 clones, about 91% of them appearing once. The sample consisted of PBMCs. The receptors were sampled from a woman aged 18-29 years in good health and CMV-seronegative.

The chain has TRBV29-1 and TRBJ1-1, with D tentatively TRBD1 (6 bases). The CDR3 runs 12 residues. In germline, CDR1 is SQVTM, CDR2 ANQGSEA. The V end was cut by 7 bases, the J end by 5 bases, with 14 bases between. CDR3 coding DNA: TGCAGCGAGCCCAAACAGGGAACTGAAGCTTTCTTT. Encoded protein: CSEPKQGTEAFF.

The genes are TRBV11-1 and TRBJ2-2; 7 bases are shared with TRBD1. V lost 2 bases and J lost 6; bases outside the gene matches: 18. Germline lookup yields CDR1 SGHAT and CDR2 FQDESV (reference sequence). The CDR3 has 19 amino acids. The CDR3 DNA sequence: TGTGCCAGCAGCTTACCAGTCGGTATAACAGGGGCGCATGCCGGGGAGCTGTTTTTT. Amino acids: CASSLPVGITGAHAGELFF.

This clone was recorded a few times. The chain joins TRBV5-3 to TRBJ2-7; 10 nucleotides agree with TRBD1. TRBV5-3 has ORF status, its function being uncertain. The CDR3 is 14 residues long. V dropped 9 bases and J dropped 4; count of bases not matched to a gene: 10. CDR3 sequence: CAIVTGTGVYEQYF. The DNA of the CDR3 is TGTGCCATCGTGACAGGGACAGGGGTATACGAGCAGTACTTC.

The rearrangement uses TRBV19 and TRBJ1-2; 7 positions agree with TRBD1. The trim removed 8 bases at V and 3 bases at J, leaving 3 bases unmatched. Germline CDR1 LNHDA, CDR2 SQIVND (reference sequence). This CDR3 contains 12 residues. The CDR3 DNA follows: TGTGCCAGTCGCAGGGGGGACTATGGCTACACCTTC. This codes for CASRRGDYGYTF. Full variable domain (outside the CDR3, taken from reference TRBV19 and TRBJ1-2): DGGITQSPKYLFRKEGQNVTLSCEQNLNHDAMYWYRQDPGQGLRLIYYSQIVNDFQKGDIAEGYSVSREKKESFPLTVTSAQKNPTAFYLCASRRGDYGYTFGSGTRLTVV.

The rearrangement links TRBV6-1 to TRBJ1-5; D is ambiguous. CDR3 length: 14 residues. The ends were cut back, 1 base at V and 4 bases at J, with 8 bases in the middle. CDR1 is MNHNS, CDR2 SASEGT, per germline. The CDR3 DNA reads as TGTGCCAGCAGTGAAGGCTCCGGGAATCAGCCCCAGCATTTT. This sequence encodes CASSEGSGNQPQHF.

V gene TRBV5-1 combines with J gene TRBJ2-1, with D tentatively TRBD1 (5 bases). The germline V gene encodes CDR1 SGHRS and CDR2 YFSETQ. V lost 1 base and J lost 6, with 8 bases in between. The CDR3 has 13 amino acids. The CDR3 region is CASSLTGPNEQFF. The CDR3 DNA follows: TGCGCCAGCAGCTTGACAGGCCCCAATGAGCAGTTCTTC.